These 27 T cell receptor beta chains came from one sample sequenced in a study of blood T cell repertoires in COVID-19. Produced via immunoSEQ multiplex PCR; TCRdb's table is partial and in-frame only. Of 250,000 to 300,000 clones in the sample, around 84% are singletons; the top ten hold about 5.2%. The source material was peripheral blood. These receptors were taken from a woman in her sixties or seventies with COVID-19, enrolled during active disease.

The chain joins TRBV5-1 to TRBJ1-2; 8 nucleotides line up with TRBD1. With 1 base clipped from V and 7 bases from J, the junction kept 9 bases outside the gene matches. The CDR3 has 15 amino acids. Germline-derived CDR1 and CDR2 are SGHRS and YFSETQ. CDR3 region: CASSLPGQGGSGYTF. The CDR3 DNA is TGCGCCAGCAGCTTGCCAGGACAGGGAGGGTCTGGCTACACCTTC.

The genes are TRBV5-4 and TRBJ2-7; possibly TRBD2 for D (6 bases). Trimming removed 5 bases at V and 0 bases at J, with 15 bases between. Looked up from germline, CDR1 is SGHNT and CDR2 is YYREEE (reference sequence). The length of the CDR3 is 15 residues. The CDR3 region is CASRYGTQSSYEQYF. CDR3 bases: TGTGCCAGCAGATACGGGACTCAGAGCTCCTACGAGCAGTACTTC. Drawing the rest from reference TRBV5-4 and TRBJ2-7, the complete variable domain is ETGVTQSPTHLIKTRGQQVTLRCSSQSGHNTVSWYQQALGQGPQFIFQYYREEENGRGNFPPRFSGLQFPNYSSELNVNALELDDSALYLCASRYGTQSSYEQYFGPGTRLTVT.

The CDR3 protein is CASSIRAGGYEQYF. The CDR3 bases are TGTGCCAGTAGTATCCGTGCGGGGGGCTACGAGCAGTACTTC. This chain links TRBV19 with TRBJ2-7, with 8 bases fitting TRBD2. Germline CDR1 is LNHDA and CDR2 is SQIVND (reference sequence). This CDR3 comprises 14 residues. With 3 bases clipped from V and 3 bases from J, the junction kept 4 bases outside the gene matches.

This clone was detected only once. The rearrangement joins TRBV6-4 to TRBJ1-2; no reliable D call. In germline, CDR1 is MRHNA, CDR2 SNTAGT. This CDR3 spans 12 amino acids. V was pared by 4 bases and J by 3 bases, with 6 bases between. CDR3 in amino acids: CASSAFDYGYTF. The DNA of the CDR3 is TGTGCCAGCAGTGCCTTCGACTATGGCTACACCTTC.

The chain employs TRBV6-2 or TRBV6-3 and TRBJ2-1; the match to TRBD2 covers 16 bases. Germline V gives CDR1 MNHEY, CDR2 SVGEGT. This CDR3 spans 19 amino acids. V trimming: 1 base; J trimming: 2 bases; junction bases outside the gene matches: 5. CDR3 amino acids: CASSYLGLAGGPTYNEQFF. As DNA, the CDR3 is TGTGCCAGCAGTTACTTGGGACTAGCGGGAGGGCCCACCTACAATGAGCAGTTCTTC.

The chain links TRBV7-2 to TRBJ1-2, with D possibly being TRBD1 (5 bases). Per the germline V gene, CDR1 is SGHTA and CDR2 is FQGNSA. The CDR3 is 14 residues long. V lost 5 bases and J 6 bases, leaving 16 bases between the germline ends. CDR3 nucleotide sequence: TGTGCCAGCAGCCCCGGGGGTGGCCACAATGGCTACACCTTC. Translating it yields CASSPGGGHNGYTF.

The CDR3 loop reads CASSYDGRARETQYF. As DNA, the CDR3 is TGTGCCAGCAGTTACGACGGGAGGGCTCGGGAGACCCAGTACTTC. The chain carries TRBV6-5 and TRBJ2-5, with 8 bases matching TRBD2. Losses at the gene ends were 2 bases for V and 5 bases for J; bases not matched to a gene: 7. Germline assignment: CDR1 MNHEY and CDR2 SVGAGI. The CDR3 is 15 residues long.

V and J are TRBV29-1 and TRBJ1-1; 12 bases agree with TRBD1. This CDR3 is built from 13 residues. Germline values: CDR1 SQVTM, CDR2 ANQGSEA. Losses at the gene ends were 5 bases for V and 6 bases for J; bases not matched to a gene: 4. CDR3 in DNA: TGCAGCGTTTCCGGGACAGGGGGCTCTGAAGCTTTCTTT. It specifies CSVSGTGGSEAFF.

This clone showed up just a few times. J is TRBJ2-2 and V is TRBV6-2 or TRBV6-3, with 9 bases aligning to TRBD2. Per germline, CDR1 MNHEY and CDR2 SVGEGT. The CDR3 sequence is 14 residues long. Losses at the gene ends were 5 bases for V and 8 bases for J; bases not matched to a gene: 6. CDR3 loop: CASSLLAGRGELFF. For the CDR3, the DNA is TGTGCCAGCAGTCTACTAGCGGGCCGGGGGGAGCTGTTTTTT.

V is TRBV5-6 and J is TRBJ2-7, with TRBD2 as a possible D gene (6 bases). The CDR3 is 14 residues long. Germline V gene lookup returns CDR1 SGHDT and CDR2 YYEEEE. The V gene lost 2 bases and the J gene lost 5 bases, with 14 bases spanning the gap. This CDR3 reads CASSFGWGVHEQYF. CDR3 nucleotide sequence: TGTGCCAGCAGCTTTGGTTGGGGGGTCCACGAGCAGTACTTC.

The chain employs TRBV5-1 and TRBJ2-1; 7 nucleotides align to TRBD2. CDR1 SGHRS and CDR2 YFSETQ come from the germline V gene. Trimming removed 7 bases from V and 7 bases from J; junction bases left unmatched: 17. The CDR3 extends over 16 amino acids. This CDR3 is CASCAWGEGTGNEQFF. The CDR3, as DNA: TGCGCCAGCTGCGCCTGGGGGGAGGGGACGGGGAATGAGCAGTTCTTC.

The chain recombines TRBV5-1 with TRBJ1-1; D is undetermined. Trimming stripped 1 base from V and 1 base from J, with 8 bases between. This CDR3 is built from 14 residues. Germline lookup yields CDR1 SGHRS and CDR2 YFSETQ. CDR3 DNA: TGCGCCAGCAGCTTGACGGCAGGGAACACTGAAGCTTTCTTT. Translation: CASSLTAGNTEAFF.

The chain combines TRBV20-1 with TRBJ2-7; TRBD1 matches at 7 bases. CDR3 length: 11 amino acids. J lost 3 bases, V lost 5 bases, and 1 base had no gene match. Germline V gene sequence: CDR1 DFQATT, CDR2 SNEGSKA (reference sequence). CDR3: CSAGDSYEQYF. The CDR3 region has the DNA TGCAGTGCTGGGGACAGCTACGAGCAGTACTTC.

J is TRBJ1-1 and V is TRBV9; weak D call: TRBD1 (6 bases). The germline V gene encodes CDR1 SGDLS and CDR2 YYNGEE. V shed 3 bases and J shed 8 bases, with 14 bases lying between them. The CDR3 contains 13 residues. CDR3 sequence: CASSGDTGTEAFF. CDR3 DNA: TGTGCCAGCAGCGGTGACACCGGGACAGAAGCTTTCTTT. Drawing the rest from reference TRBV9 and TRBJ1-1, the complete variable domain is DSGVTQTPKHLITATGQRVTLRCSPRSGDLSVYWYQQSLDQGLQFLIQYYNGEERAKGNILERFSAQQFPDLHSELNLSSLELGDSALYFCASSGDTGTEAFFGQGTRLTVV.

The V gene is TRBV6-5, the J gene TRBJ1-6; 10 bases match TRBD1. Germline V gene lookup returns CDR1 MNHEY and CDR2 SVGAGI. The CDR3 extends over 14 amino acids. Trimming took 6 bases from V and 7 from J; bases not matched to a gene: 3. CDR3 DNA sequence: TGTGCCAGCAGCCAGACAGGGGGCAATTCACCCCTCCACTTT. Amino acids: CASSQTGGNSPLHF.

This clone was seen more than once but under ten times. This chain joins TRBV27 and TRBJ1-2, with 7 nucleotides matching TRBD1. This CDR3 comprises 12 residues. After removal of 8 bases from V and 7 bases from J, the junction contained 7 bases not matched to a gene. The germline V gene has CDR1 MNHEY and CDR2 SMNVEV (reference sequence). CDR3 sequence (DNA): TGTGCCAGCGCAATCCAGGGGGGTGGCTACACCTTC. Translating it yields CASAIQGGGYTF.

The rearrangement uses TRBV3-1 (or the pseudogene TRBV3-2) and TRBJ2-7; 7 bases align to TRBD2. The CDR3 length is 16 residues. Unmatched junction bases numbered 7, after V lost 0 bases and J lost 2 bases. Germline CDR1 and CDR2: LGHDT and YNNKEL (reference sequence). CDR3 nucleotide sequence: TGTGCCAGCAGCCAAGATCGGTCTAGCGGAACCTACGAGCAGTACTTC. Translation gives CASSQDRSSGTYEQYF.

This clone was recorded a few times. J is TRBJ2-7 and V is TRBV10-1, with TRBD1 matching over 12 bases. The CDR3 is 18 amino acids. V dropped 0 bases and J dropped 1; count of bases not matched to a gene: 7. Germline V gene sequence: CDR1 WNHNN, CDR2 SYGVQD (reference sequence). The CDR3 region has the DNA TGCGCCAGCAGTGAGTCGAGGGACAGGGGGCTTGCTTCCTACGAGCAGTACTTC. This encodes CASSESRDRGLASYEQYF.

The chain's CDR3 is CASSQPSGRFSGELFF. The DNA for the CDR3 is TGTGCCAGCAGCCAACCCAGCGGGAGGTTCTCCGGGGAGCTGTTTTTT. The chain is built from TRBV3-1 (or the pseudogene TRBV3-2) and TRBJ2-2, with 9 bases fitting TRBD2. The germline V gene has CDR1 LGHDT and CDR2 YNNKEL (reference sequence). The V and J ends lost 2 bases and 6 bases, in that order; junction bases with no gene match: 7. This CDR3 has 16 residues.

The V call is TRBV6-5, the J call TRBJ1-3, with 8 bases lining up with TRBD1. The junction had 2 bases not matched to a gene; V was cut back by 4 bases and J by 6 bases. The CDR3 is 13 residues long. Germline CDR1 is MNHEY and CDR2 is SVGAGI. CDR3: CASSSTGENTIYF. CDR3 DNA sequence: TGTGCCAGCAGTTCGACAGGGGAAAACACCATATATTTT.

The rearrangement links TRBV27 to TRBJ1-6; D not resolved. CDR3 length: 17 amino acids. Per the germline V gene, CDR1 is MNHEY and CDR2 is SMNVEV (reference sequence). V lost 3 bases to trimming and J lost 0 bases, with 12 bases between them. The CDR3 bases are TGTGCCAGCAGTTTGGCCGGAGAAAGCTCCTATAATTCACCCCTCCACTTT. Protein product: CASSLAGESSYNSPLHF.

This clone was seen a single time. V gene TRBV9 combines with J gene TRBJ2-1, with a possible D match to TRBD2 (6 bases). CDR3 size: 16 residues. V was cut by 0 bases and J by 7 bases, with 17 bases left in between. CDR1 and CDR2 from the germline V gene are SGDLS and YYNGEE. CDR3 sequence (DNA): TGTGCCAGCAGCGTAGTTCCGGGGGAAAGGAGAAATGAGCAGTTCTTC. This codes for CASSVVPGERRNEQFF.

In this sample, this clone turned up once. V is TRBV7-3 and J is TRBJ1-1; D might be TRBD1 (6 bases). This CDR3 has 15 amino acids. The germline V gene encodes CDR1 SGHTA and CDR2 FQGTGA. V was clipped by 5 bases and J by 1 base, with 14 bases between them. For the CDR3, the DNA is TGTGCCAGCAGCCCAAGCGGACAGCCGAACACTGAAGCTTTCTTT. This gives the protein CASSPSGQPNTEAFF.

V and J are TRBV20-1 and TRBJ1-5; D might be TRBD1 (5 bases). V was cut by 3 bases and J by 0 bases, with 12 bases left in between. There are 15 residues in the CDR3. The germline gives CDR1 DFQATT, CDR2 SNEGSKA (reference sequence). CDR3 protein: CSASFDSYSNQPQHF. The CDR3, as DNA: TGCAGTGCTAGTTTTGACAGTTATAGCAATCAGCCCCAGCATTTT.

The genes are TRBV24-1 and TRBJ2-5; D possibly corresponds to TRBD2 (5 bases). The CDR3 loop spans 16 amino acids. The V and J ends lost 3 bases and 1 base respectively, with 14 bases between them. From germline, CDR1 is KGHDR and CDR2 SFDVKD. CDR3 protein: CATSDLRGGGQETQYF. The CDR3 nucleotides are TGTGCCACCAGTGATCTCCGGGGTGGTGGCCAAGAGACCCAGTACTTC.

The chain has TRBV18 and TRBJ2-6, with D tentatively TRBD1 (7 bases). V was clipped by 8 bases and J by 1 base, with 18 bases between them. Germline V CDR1 and CDR2: KGHSH, LQKENI. CDR3 length equals 17 residues. The CDR3, as DNA: TGTGCCAGCGCCCGTGGGCCAGGGGGGTCTGGGGCCAACGTCCTGACTTTC. Translation: CASARGPGGSGANVLTF.

The chain uses TRBV5-1 and TRBJ2-1, with TRBD2 as a possible D gene (6 bases). There are 14 residues in the CDR3. V lost 2 bases and J lost 10, with 16 bases in between. Germline assignment: CDR1 SGHRS and CDR2 YFSETQ. DNA for the CDR3: TGCGCCAGCAGCTTCAACGCAGCGAGCGGGGAGCAGTTCTTC. Its translation is CASSFNAASGEQFF.